Listed here are 7 T cell receptor beta chains from one sample, sequenced in a study of cytomegalovirus exposure and HLA in healthy donors. A multiplex PCR was run with 60 Vbeta primers and 13 Jbeta primers. Using immunoSEQ multiplex PCR, the repertoire was profiled, and TCRdb retains in-frame clones only, with some absent. Of some 98,000 clones detected, about three quarters appear once; the ten largest clones hold around 1.5%. Sequencing was done on a sample of PBMCs. These receptors came from a man aged 35-49 years in good health and CMV-seronegative.

The chain combines TRBV27 with TRBJ1-6, with D hard to call. Between the trimmed V and J ends, which lost 5 bases and 0 bases, there was a span of 11 bases. The CDR3 spans 16 residues. Germline V gene lookup returns CDR1 MNHEY and CDR2 SMNVEV (reference sequence). CDR3 loop: CASSTRKSSYNSPLHF. The CDR3 DNA reads TGTGCCAGCAGTACTAGGAAGAGCTCCTATAATTCACCCCTCCACTTT.

This rearrangement joins TRBV5-1 to TRBJ2-7, with 9 bases fitting TRBD1. The CDR3 length is 16 residues. With 0 bases clipped from V and 0 bases from J, the junction kept 4 bases outside the gene matches. The V gene's germline CDR1 is SGHRS and CDR2 YFSETQ. CDR3 DNA: TGCGCCAGCAGCTTGGCCCCGGGACAGGGCTCCTACGAGCAGTACTTC. It translates to CASSLAPGQGSYEQYF.

V usage is TRBV7-9 and J usage is TRBJ2-7; weak D call: TRBD1 (5 bases). The V gene lost 1 base and the J gene lost 0 bases, with 7 bases spanning the gap. Germline-derived CDR1 and CDR2 are SEHNR and FQNEAQ (reference sequence). The CDR3 sequence is 14 residues long. CDR3 DNA: TGTGCCAGCAGCTTAGGGACAAACTCCTACGAGCAGTACTTC. As protein: CASSLGTNSYEQYF.

The rearrangement joins TRBV10-2 to TRBJ1-5; TRBD1 agrees at 7 bases. Per germline, CDR1 WSHSY and CDR2 SAAADI. V shed 6 bases and J 3 bases; nucleotides not matched to a gene: 5. The CDR3 runs to 14 residues. The CDR3 nucleotides are TGCGCCAGCAGAAAGACAGGGCTCAATCAGCCCCAGCATTTT. The encoded protein is CASRKTGLNQPQHF.

This clone was found a few times. The rearrangement joins TRBV29-1 to TRBJ1-1, with a tentative D call TRBD1 (6 bases). Germline CDR1 reads SQVTM; CDR2 reads ANQGSEA. The length of the CDR3 is 14 residues. V lost 6 bases to trimming and J lost 5 bases, with 19 bases between them. The CDR3 DNA is TGCAGCGTCCGGGATGGGGGACAAGGGACTGAAGCTTTCTTT. It is translated as CSVRDGGQGTEAFF.

This clone was observed a single time. This rearrangement joins TRBV10-3 to TRBJ1-1; maybe TRBD1 (6 bases). This CDR3 is 18 amino acids long. Looked up from germline, CDR1 is ENHRY and CDR2 is SYGVKD. Trimming removed 0 bases at V and 0 bases at J, with 17 bases between. CDR3 bases: TGTGCCATCAGTGAGTCGAGTCTAGGCAGGGGCGTGAACACTGAAGCTTTCTTT. Translated, it gives CAISESSLGRGVNTEAFF.

This clone showed up just once. V and J are TRBV4-3 and TRBJ2-1, with 7 bases aligning to TRBD1. This CDR3 has 14 amino acids. V trimming: 1 base; J trimming: 6 bases; junction bases outside the gene matches: 3. The germline V gene has CDR1 LGHNA and CDR2 YSLEER. This CDR3 is CASSQGQGSNEQFF. In DNA, the CDR3 is TGCGCCAGCAGCCAAGGACAGGGAAGCAATGAGCAGTTCTTC.